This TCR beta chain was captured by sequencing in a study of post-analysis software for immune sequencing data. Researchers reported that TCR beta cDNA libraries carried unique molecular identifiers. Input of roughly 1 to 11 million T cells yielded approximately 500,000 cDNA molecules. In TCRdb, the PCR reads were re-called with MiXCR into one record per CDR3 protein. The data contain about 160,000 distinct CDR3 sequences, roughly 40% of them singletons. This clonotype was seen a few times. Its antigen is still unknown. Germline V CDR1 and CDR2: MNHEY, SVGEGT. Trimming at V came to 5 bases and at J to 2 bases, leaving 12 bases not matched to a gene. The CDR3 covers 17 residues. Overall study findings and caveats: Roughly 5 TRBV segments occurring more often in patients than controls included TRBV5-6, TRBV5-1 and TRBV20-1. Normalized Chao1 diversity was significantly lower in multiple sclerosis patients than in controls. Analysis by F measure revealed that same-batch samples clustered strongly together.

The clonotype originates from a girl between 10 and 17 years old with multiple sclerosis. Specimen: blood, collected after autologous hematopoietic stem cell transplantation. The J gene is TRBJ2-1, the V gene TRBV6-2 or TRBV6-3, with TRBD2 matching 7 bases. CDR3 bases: TGTGCCAGCAGTCGAACCCCTGGCGCGGGAGCCTACAATGAGCAGTTCTTC. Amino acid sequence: CASSRTPGAGAYNEQFF.